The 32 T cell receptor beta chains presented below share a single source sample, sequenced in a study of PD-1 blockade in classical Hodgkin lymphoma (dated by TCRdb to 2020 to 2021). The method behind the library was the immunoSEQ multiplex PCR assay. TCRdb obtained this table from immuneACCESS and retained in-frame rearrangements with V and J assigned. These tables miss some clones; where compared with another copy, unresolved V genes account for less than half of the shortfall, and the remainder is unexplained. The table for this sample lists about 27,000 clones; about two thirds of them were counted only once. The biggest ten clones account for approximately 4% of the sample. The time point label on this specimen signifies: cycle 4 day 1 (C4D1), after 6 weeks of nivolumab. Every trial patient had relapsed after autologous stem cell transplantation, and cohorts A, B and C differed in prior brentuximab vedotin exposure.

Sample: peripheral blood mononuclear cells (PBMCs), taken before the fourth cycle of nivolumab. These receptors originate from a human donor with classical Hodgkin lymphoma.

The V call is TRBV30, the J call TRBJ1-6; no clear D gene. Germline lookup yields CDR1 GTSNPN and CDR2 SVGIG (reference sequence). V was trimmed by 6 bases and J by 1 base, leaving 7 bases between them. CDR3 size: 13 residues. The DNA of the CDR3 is TGTGCCTGCTCCAGGTCCTATAATTCACCCCTCCACTTT. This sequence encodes CACSRSYNSPLHF.

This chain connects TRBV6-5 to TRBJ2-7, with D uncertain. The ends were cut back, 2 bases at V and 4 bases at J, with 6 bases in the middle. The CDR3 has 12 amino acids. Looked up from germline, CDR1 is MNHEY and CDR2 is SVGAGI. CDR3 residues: CASSYDFYEQYF. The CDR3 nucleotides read TGTGCCAGCAGTTACGACTTTTACGAGCAGTACTTC.

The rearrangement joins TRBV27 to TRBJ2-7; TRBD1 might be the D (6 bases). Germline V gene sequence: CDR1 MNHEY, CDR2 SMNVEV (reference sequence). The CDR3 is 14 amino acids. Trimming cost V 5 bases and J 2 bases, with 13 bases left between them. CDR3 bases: TGTGCCAGCAGTCGGAAACAGGGAACCTACGAGCAGTACTTC. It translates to CASSRKQGTYEQYF.

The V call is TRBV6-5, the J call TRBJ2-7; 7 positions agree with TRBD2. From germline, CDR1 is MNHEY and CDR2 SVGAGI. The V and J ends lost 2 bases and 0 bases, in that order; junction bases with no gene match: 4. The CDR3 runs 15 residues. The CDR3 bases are TGTGCCAGCAGTTACCCGCGGGGGAGCTCCTACGAGCAGTACTTC. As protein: CASSYPRGSSYEQYF.

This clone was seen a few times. Here the CDR3 DNA reads TGTGCCAGCAGCCCTAGGGGGGAAAAACTGTTTTTT. This encodes CASSPRGEKLFF. The chain is built from TRBV7-9 and TRBJ1-4; D possibly corresponds to TRBD1 (6 bases). There are 12 residues in the CDR3. V lost 5 bases and J lost 8, with 9 bases in between. The germline V gene encodes CDR1 SEHNR and CDR2 FQNEAQ (reference sequence).

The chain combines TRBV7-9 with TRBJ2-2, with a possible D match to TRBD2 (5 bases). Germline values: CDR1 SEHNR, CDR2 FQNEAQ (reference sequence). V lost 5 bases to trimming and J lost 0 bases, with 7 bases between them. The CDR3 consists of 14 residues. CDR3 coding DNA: TGTGCCAGCAGCGGAGGCGCGAACACCGGGGAGCTGTTTTTT. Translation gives CASSGGANTGELFF.

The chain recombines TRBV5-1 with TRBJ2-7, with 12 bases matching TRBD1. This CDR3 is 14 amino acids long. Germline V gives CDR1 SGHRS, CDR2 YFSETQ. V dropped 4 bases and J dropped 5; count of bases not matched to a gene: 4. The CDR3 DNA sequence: TGCGCCAGCAGCCTCGGGACAGGGGGCGACGAGCAGTACTTC. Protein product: CASSLGTGGDEQYF.

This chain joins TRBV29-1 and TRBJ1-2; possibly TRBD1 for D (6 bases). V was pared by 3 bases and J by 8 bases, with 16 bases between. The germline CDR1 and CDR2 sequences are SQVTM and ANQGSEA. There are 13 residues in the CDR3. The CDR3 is CSVERGLTGGYTF. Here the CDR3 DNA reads TGCAGCGTTGAGCGTGGTCTGACAGGCGGCTACACCTTC.

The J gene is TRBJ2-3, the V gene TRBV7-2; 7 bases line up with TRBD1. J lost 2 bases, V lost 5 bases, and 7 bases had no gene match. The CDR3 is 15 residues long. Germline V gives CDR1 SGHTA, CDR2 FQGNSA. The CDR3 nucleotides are TGTGCCAGCAGCCTGAGACAGGGTTTCACAGATACGCAGTATTTT. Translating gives CASSLRQGFTDTQYF.

The chain's CDR3 is CASSSNSGYTQYF. Written as DNA, the CDR3 is TGTGCCAGCAGCTCGAACTCGGGTTATACGCAGTATTTT. The chain links TRBV5-5 to TRBJ2-3; D call uncertain. With 3 bases removed from V and 7 bases from J, the gap between germline ends came to 12 bases. Germline lookup yields CDR1 SGHKS and CDR2 YYEKEE (reference sequence). This CDR3 region has 13 residues.

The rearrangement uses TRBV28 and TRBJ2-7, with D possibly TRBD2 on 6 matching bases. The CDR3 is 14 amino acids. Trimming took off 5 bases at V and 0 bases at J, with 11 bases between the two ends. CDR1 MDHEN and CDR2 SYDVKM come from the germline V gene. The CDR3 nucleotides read TGTGCCAGCAGTCCGGCGGGGCGCTCCTACGAGCAGTACTTC. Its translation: CASSPAGRSYEQYF. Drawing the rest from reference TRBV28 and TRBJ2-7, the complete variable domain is DVKVTQSSRYLVKRTGEKVFLECVQDMDHENMFWYRQDPGLGLRLIYFSYDVKMKEKGDIPEGYSVSREKKERFSLILESASTNQTSMYLCASSPAGRSYEQYFGPGTRLTVT.

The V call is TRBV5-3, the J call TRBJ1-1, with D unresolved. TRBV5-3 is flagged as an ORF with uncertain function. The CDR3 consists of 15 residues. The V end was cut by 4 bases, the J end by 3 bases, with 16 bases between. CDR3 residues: CARSRSGFVHTEAFF. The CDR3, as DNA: TGTGCCAGAAGCCGTTCGGGGTTTGTCCACACTGAAGCTTTCTTT.

CDR3 DNA sequence: TGTGCCAGCAGCTTAGCACTAGCGGGAGGGGGCTACGAGCAGTACTTC. Translating gives CASSLALAGGGYEQYF. V gene TRBV7-2 combines with J gene TRBJ2-7; 13 bases line up with TRBD2. CDR3 length: 16 amino acids. Trimming took 0 bases from V and 3 from J; bases not matched to a gene: 2. Germline loops: CDR1 SGHTA, CDR2 FQGNSA.

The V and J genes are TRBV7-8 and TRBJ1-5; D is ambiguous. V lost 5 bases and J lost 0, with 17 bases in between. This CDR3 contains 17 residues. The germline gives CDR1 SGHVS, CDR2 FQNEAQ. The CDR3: CASSLRDPGYSNQPQHF. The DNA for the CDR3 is TGTGCCAGCAGCCTTAGGGATCCGGGGTATAGCAATCAGCCCCAGCATTTT. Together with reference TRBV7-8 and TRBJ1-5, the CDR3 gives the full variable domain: GAGVSQSPRYKVAKRGQDVALRCDPISGHVSLFWYQQALGQGPEFLTYFQNEAQLDKSGLPSDRFFAERPEGSVSTLKIQRTQQEDSAVYLCASSLRDPGYSNQPQHFGDGTRLSIL.

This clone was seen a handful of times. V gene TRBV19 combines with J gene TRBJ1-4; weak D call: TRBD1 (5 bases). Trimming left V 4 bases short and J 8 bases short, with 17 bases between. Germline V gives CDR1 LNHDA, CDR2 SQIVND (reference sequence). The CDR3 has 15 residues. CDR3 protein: CASSKAAGDGEKLFF. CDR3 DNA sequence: TGTGCCAGTAGTAAGGCGGCTGGGGACGGGGAAAAACTGTTTTTT.

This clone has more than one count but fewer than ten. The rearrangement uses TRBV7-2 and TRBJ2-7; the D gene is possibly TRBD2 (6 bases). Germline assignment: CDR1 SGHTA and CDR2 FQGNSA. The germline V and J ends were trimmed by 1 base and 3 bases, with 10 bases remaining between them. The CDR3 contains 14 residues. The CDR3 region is CASSLGVADYEQYF. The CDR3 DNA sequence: TGTGCCAGCAGCTTAGGGGTAGCGGACTACGAGCAGTACTTC. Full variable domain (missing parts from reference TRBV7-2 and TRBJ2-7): GAGVSQSPSNKVTEKGKDVELRCDPISGHTALYWYRQSLGQGLEFLIYFQGNSAPDKSGLPSDRFSAERTGGSVSTLTIQRTQQEDSAVYLCASSLGVADYEQYFGPGTRLTVT.

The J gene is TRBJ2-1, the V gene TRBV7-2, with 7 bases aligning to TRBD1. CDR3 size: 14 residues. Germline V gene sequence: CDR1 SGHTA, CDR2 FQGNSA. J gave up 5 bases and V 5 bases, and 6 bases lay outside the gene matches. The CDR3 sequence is CASSPGQPNNEQFF. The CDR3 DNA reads TGTGCCAGCAGCCCGGGACAGCCAAACAATGAGCAGTTCTTC.

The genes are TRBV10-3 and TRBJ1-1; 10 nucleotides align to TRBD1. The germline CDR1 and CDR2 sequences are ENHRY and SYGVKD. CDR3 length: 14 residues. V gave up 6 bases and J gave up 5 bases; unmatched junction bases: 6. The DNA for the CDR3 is TGTGCCATCAGGATCCGGGACAGGGGAACTGAAGCTTTCTTT. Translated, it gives CAIRIRDRGTEAFF.

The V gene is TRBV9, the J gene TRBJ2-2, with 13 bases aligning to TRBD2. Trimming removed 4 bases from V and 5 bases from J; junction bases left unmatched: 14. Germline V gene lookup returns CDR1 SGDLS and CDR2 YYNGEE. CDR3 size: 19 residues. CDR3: CASSPTSGRPKTRTGELFF. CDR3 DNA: TGTGCCAGCAGCCCGACTAGCGGGAGGCCAAAAACGAGGACCGGGGAGCTGTTTTTT. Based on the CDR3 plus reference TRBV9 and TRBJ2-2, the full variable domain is DSGVTQTPKHLITATGQRVTLRCSPRSGDLSVYWYQQSLDQGLQFLIQYYNGEERAKGNILERFSAQQFPDLHSELNLSSLELGDSALYFCASSPTSGRPKTRTGELFFGEGSRLTVL.

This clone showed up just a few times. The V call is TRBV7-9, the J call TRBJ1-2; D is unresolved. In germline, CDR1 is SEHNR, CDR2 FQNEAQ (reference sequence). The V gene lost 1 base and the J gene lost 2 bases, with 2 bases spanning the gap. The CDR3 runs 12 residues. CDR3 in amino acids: CASSLDNYGYTF. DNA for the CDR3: TGTGCCAGCAGCTTAGACAACTATGGCTACACCTTC. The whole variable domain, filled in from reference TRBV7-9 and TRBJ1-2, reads DTGVSQNPRHKITKRGQNVTFRCDPISEHNRLYWYRQTLGQGPEFLTYFQNEAQLEKSRLLSDRFSAERPKGSFSTLEIQRTEQGDSAMYLCASSLDNYGYTFGSGTRLTVV.

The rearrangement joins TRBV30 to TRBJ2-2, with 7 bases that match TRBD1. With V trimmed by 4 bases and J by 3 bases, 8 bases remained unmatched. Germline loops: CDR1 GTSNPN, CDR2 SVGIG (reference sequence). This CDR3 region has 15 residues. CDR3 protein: CAWKRQGTDTGELFF. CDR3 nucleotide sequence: TGTGCCTGGAAAAGACAGGGTACCGACACCGGGGAGCTGTTTTTT.

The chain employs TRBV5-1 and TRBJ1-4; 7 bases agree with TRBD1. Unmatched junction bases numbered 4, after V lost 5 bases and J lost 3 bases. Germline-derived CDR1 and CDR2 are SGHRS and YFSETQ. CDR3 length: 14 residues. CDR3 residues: CASRPGQSNEKLFF. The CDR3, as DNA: TGCGCCAGCAGGCCGGGACAGTCTAATGAAAAACTGTTTTTT.

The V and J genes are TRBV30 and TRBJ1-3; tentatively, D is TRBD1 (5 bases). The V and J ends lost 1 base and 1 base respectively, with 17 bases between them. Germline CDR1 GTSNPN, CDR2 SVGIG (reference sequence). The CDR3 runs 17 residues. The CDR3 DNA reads TGTGCCTGGAGTGGGGGGTTGGCGCCTCGGTCTGGAAACACCATATATTTT. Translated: CAWSGGLAPRSGNTIYF.

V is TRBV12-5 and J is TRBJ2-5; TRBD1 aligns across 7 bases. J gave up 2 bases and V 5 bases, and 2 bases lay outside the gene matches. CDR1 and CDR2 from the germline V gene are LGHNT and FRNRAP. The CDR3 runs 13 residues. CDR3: CASGKGQQETQYF. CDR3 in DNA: TGTGCTAGTGGTAAGGGACAGCAAGAGACCCAGTACTTC.

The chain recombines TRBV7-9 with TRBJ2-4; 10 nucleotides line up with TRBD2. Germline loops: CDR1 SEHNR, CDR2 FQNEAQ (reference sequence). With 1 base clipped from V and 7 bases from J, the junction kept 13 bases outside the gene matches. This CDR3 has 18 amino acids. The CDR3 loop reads CASSLEVPSSGRWNIQYF. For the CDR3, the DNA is TGTGCCAGCAGCTTAGAGGTTCCCTCTAGCGGGAGATGGAACATTCAGTACTTC.

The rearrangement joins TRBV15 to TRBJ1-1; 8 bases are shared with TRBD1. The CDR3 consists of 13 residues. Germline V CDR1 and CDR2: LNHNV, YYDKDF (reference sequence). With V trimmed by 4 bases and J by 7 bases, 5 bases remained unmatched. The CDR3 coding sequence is TGTGCCACCAGCACGGACAGGGAGGATGAAGCTTTCTTT. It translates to CATSTDREDEAFF.

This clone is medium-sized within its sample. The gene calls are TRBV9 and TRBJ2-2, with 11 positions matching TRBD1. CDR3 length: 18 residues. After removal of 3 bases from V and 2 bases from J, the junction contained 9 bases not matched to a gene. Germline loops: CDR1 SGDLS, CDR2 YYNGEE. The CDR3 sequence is CASSDTLGQGVNTGELFF. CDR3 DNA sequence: TGTGCCAGCAGCGATACCCTGGGACAGGGGGTAAACACCGGGGAGCTGTTTTTT.

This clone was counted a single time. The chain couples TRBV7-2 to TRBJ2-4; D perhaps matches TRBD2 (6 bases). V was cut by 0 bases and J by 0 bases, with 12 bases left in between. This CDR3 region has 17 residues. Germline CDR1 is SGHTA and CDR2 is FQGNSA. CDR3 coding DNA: TGTGCCAGCAGCTTAGCGGTAGGAGCGGGAGCCAAAAACATTCAGTACTTC. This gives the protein CASSLAVGAGAKNIQYF.

CDR3 in DNA: TGTGCCAGCTCATGGACGGAGGATGTGGCCTACGAGCAGTACTTC. Translation: CASSWTEDVAYEQYF. The genes are TRBV18 and TRBJ2-7; a possible D gene is TRBD2 (5 bases). The germline V gene has CDR1 KGHSH and CDR2 LQKENI. Trimming stripped 5 bases from V and 2 bases from J, with 16 bases between. CDR3 size: 15 residues.

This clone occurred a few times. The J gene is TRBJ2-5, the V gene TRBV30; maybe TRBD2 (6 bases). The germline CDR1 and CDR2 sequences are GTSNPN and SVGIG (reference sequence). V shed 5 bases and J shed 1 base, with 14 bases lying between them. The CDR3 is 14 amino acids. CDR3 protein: CAWSHGGFQETQYF. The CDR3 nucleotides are TGTGCCTGGTCCCATGGGGGGTTCCAAGAGACCCAGTACTTC. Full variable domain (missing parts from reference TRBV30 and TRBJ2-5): SQTIHQWPATLVQPVGSPLSLECTVEGTSNPNLYWYRQAAGRGLQLLFYSVGIGQISSEVPQNLSASRPQDRQFILSSKKLLLSDSGFYLCAWSHGGFQETQYFGPGTRLLVL.

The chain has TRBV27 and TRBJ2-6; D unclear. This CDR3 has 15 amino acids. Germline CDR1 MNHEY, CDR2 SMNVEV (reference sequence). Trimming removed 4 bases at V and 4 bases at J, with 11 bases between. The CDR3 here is CASSSVRVGANVLTF. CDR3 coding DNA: TGTGCCAGCAGTTCCGTTAGAGTGGGGGCCAACGTCCTGACTTTC. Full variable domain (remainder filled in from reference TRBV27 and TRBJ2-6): EAQVTQNPRYLITVTGKKLTVTCSQNMNHEYMSWYRQDPGLGLRQIYYSMNVEVTDKGDVPEGYKVSRKEKRNFPLILESPSPNQTSLYFCASSSVRVGANVLTFGAGSRLTVL.

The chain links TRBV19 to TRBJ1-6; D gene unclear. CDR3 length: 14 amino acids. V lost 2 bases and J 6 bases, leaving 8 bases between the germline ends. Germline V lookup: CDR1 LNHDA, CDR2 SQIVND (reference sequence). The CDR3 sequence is CASSILHPNSPLHF. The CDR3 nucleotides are TGTGCCAGTAGTATACTACACCCTAATTCACCCCTCCACTTT.